The rows below give T cell receptor beta chains drawn from one sample of a study of Ad26.COV2.S vaccination and SARS-CoV-2 variants. Using immunoSEQ multiplex PCR, the repertoire was profiled, and TCRdb retains in-frame clones only, with some absent. The sample includes approximately 460,000 clones, 80% to 90% of them seen just once. The sequences come from peripheral blood, collected in a trial of Ad26.COV2.S vaccine versus placebo. The receptors here all came from a person aged 18 to 59 who received the Ad26.COV2.S COVID-19 vaccine or a placebo. CDR3s include the opening cysteine and the closing phenylalanine or tryptophan. Each record gives: J gene, D gene, V gene, clone size, CDR3 protein, CDR3 DNA. A D gene is named only where the DNA matches it firmly. Part of the rows lack a size; the others show once, few, many or a class for expanded clones.

j_call: TRBJ2-7; d_call: .; v_call: TRBV11-2; clone_size: .; cdr3_aa: CASSPRARQGLVQYF; cdr3_nt: TGTGCCAGCAGCCCGAGGGCGCGGCAGGGTCTGGTGCAGTACTTC
j_call: TRBJ2-1; d_call: .; v_call: TRBV21-1; clone_size: .; cdr3_aa: CASSRGLAGGPSYNEQFF; cdr3_nt: TGTGCCAGCTCCCGGGGGCTAGCGGGAGGGCCCAGCTACAATGAGCAGTTCTTC
j_call: TRBJ2-7; d_call: TRBD2; v_call: TRBV27; clone_size: once; cdr3_aa: CASSLHGTSGRVPLPYEQYF; cdr3_nt: TGTGCCAGCAGTTTACACGGGACTAGCGGGAGGGTTCCCCTCCCCTACGAGCAGTACTTC
j_call: TRBJ1-4; d_call: .; v_call: TRBV10-3; clone_size: .; cdr3_aa: CAISESGASNEKLFF; cdr3_nt: TGTGCCATCAGTGAGTCCGGGGCCTCTAATGAAAAACTGTTTTTT
j_call: TRBJ1-5; d_call: .; v_call: TRBV6-5; clone_size: .; cdr3_aa: CASSSLYGQPQHF; cdr3_nt: TGTGCCAGCAGTTCCCTATATGGTCAGCCCCAGCATTTT
j_call: TRBJ2-7; d_call: TRBD1; v_call: TRBV3-1/TRBV3-2; clone_size: .; cdr3_aa: CASSHLRDSHRTATYEQYF; cdr3_nt: TGTGCCAGCAGCCATCTACGGGACAGCCACCGGACCGCCACCTACGAGCAGTACTTC
j_call: TRBJ2-7; d_call: TRBD1; v_call: TRBV6-2/TRBV6-3; clone_size: once; cdr3_aa: CASSYLGQHPYEQYF; cdr3_nt: TGTGCCAGCAGTTACTTGGGACAGCACCCCTACGAGCAGTACTTC
j_call: TRBJ1-6; d_call: TRBD1; v_call: TRBV6-2/TRBV6-3; clone_size: few; cdr3_aa: CASSADRGYSSYNSPLHF; cdr3_nt: TGTGCCAGCAGCGCCGACAGGGGCTACAGCTCCTATAATTCACCCCTCCACTTT
j_call: TRBJ2-1; d_call: .; v_call: TRBV4-2; clone_size: .; cdr3_aa: CASSQVFVSADEQFF; cdr3_nt: TGTGCCAGCAGCCAAGTTTTCGTCAGCGCGGATGAGCAGTTCTTC
j_call: TRBJ1-6; d_call: .; v_call: TRBV7-9; clone_size: once; cdr3_aa: CASSLPEVYNSPLHF; cdr3_nt: TGTGCCAGCAGCTTACCTGAGGTCTATAATTCACCCCTCCACTTT
j_call: TRBJ2-1; d_call: .; v_call: TRBV9; clone_size: .; cdr3_aa: CASSVGPDGRTNEQFF; cdr3_nt: TGTGCCAGCAGCGTAGGTCCCGATGGGAGAACCAATGAGCAGTTCTTC
j_call: TRBJ2-2; d_call: .; v_call: TRBV4-3; clone_size: .; cdr3_aa: CASSQDEVGELFF; cdr3_nt: TGCGCCAGCAGCCAAGATGAGGTCGGGGAGCTGTTTTTT
j_call: TRBJ1-2; d_call: .; v_call: TRBV6-5; clone_size: .; cdr3_aa: CASSPGPRMGYTF; cdr3_nt: TGTGCCAGCAGTCCGGGCCCTCGAATGGGCTACACCTTC
j_call: TRBJ1-1; d_call: TRBD1; v_call: TRBV6-5; clone_size: .; cdr3_aa: CASSRGGLNTEAFF; cdr3_nt: TGTGCCAGCAGTCGAGGGGGCCTGAACACTGAAGCTTTCTTT
j_call: TRBJ2-2; d_call: .; v_call: TRBV9; clone_size: .; cdr3_aa: CASSGGTDANTGELFF; cdr3_nt: TGTGCCAGCAGCGGAGGGACGGACGCGAACACCGGGGAGCTGTTTTTT
j_call: TRBJ1-2; d_call: .; v_call: TRBV19; clone_size: .; cdr3_aa: CASSLDQRTFIRGYTF; cdr3_nt: TGTGCCAGTAGTCTCGACCAACGGACATTCATTCGGGGCTACACCTTC
j_call: TRBJ2-3; d_call: .; v_call: TRBV7-3; clone_size: .; cdr3_aa: CASSFRGSDTQYF; cdr3_nt: TGTGCCAGCAGCTTTAGGGGTAGCGATACGCAGTATTTT
j_call: TRBJ1-4; d_call: TRBD1; v_call: TRBV29-1; clone_size: .; cdr3_aa: CSVQGQQNEKLFF; cdr3_nt: TGCAGCGTTCAGGGACAGCAGAATGAAAAACTGTTTTTT
j_call: TRBJ1-1; d_call: .; v_call: TRBV3-1/TRBV3-2; clone_size: once; cdr3_aa: CASSPRGFDTEAFF; cdr3_nt: TGTGCCAGCAGCCCCCGAGGTTTCGACACTGAAGCTTTCTTT
j_call: TRBJ1-4; d_call: TRBD1; v_call: TRBV2; clone_size: .; cdr3_aa: CASTKGTGGFGEKLFF; cdr3_nt: TGTGCCAGCACTAAAGGGACAGGGGGTTTTGGCGAAAAACTGTTTTTT
j_call: TRBJ2-5; d_call: .; v_call: TRBV15; clone_size: .; cdr3_aa: CATENRWTTKETQYF; cdr3_nt: TGTGCCACCGAAAATCGCTGGACTACCAAAGAGACCCAGTACTTC
j_call: TRBJ2-3; d_call: TRBD2; v_call: TRBV5-1; clone_size: .; cdr3_aa: CASSLRLAGRADTQYF; cdr3_nt: TGCGCCAGCAGCCTTCGACTAGCGGGGAGGGCAGATACGCAGTATTTT
j_call: TRBJ1-5; d_call: .; v_call: TRBV28; clone_size: .; cdr3_aa: CASSFLGGGGQPQHF; cdr3_nt: TGTGCCAGCAGTTTTCTCGGGGGAGGGGGTCAGCCCCAGCATTTT
j_call: TRBJ2-2; d_call: .; v_call: TRBV4-2; clone_size: .; cdr3_aa: CASSQDYGARTGELFF; cdr3_nt: TGTGCCAGCAGCCAAGATTACGGGGCGAGGACCGGGGAGCTGTTTTTT
j_call: TRBJ1-2; d_call: .; v_call: TRBV11-2; clone_size: once; cdr3_aa: CASSLGQGTNYGYTF; cdr3_nt: TGTGCCAGCAGCTTAGGTCAGGGGACAAACTATGGCTACACCTTC
j_call: TRBJ1-1; d_call: .; v_call: TRBV19; clone_size: .; cdr3_aa: CASSLGGNTEAFF; cdr3_nt: TGTGCCAGTAGTTTGGGGGGGAACACTGAAGCTTTCTTT
j_call: TRBJ2-3; d_call: .; v_call: TRBV24-1; clone_size: .; cdr3_aa: CATSEAGAGGDTQYF; cdr3_nt: TGTGCCACCAGTGAGGCGGGGGCCGGGGGAGATACGCAGTATTTT
j_call: TRBJ2-7; d_call: .; v_call: TRBV15; clone_size: .; cdr3_aa: CATSRGGLYEQYF; cdr3_nt: TGTGCCACCAGCAGAGGGGGGCTATACGAGCAGTACTTC
j_call: TRBJ2-1; d_call: TRBD2; v_call: TRBV19; clone_size: .; cdr3_aa: CASSIALAVHSYNEQFF; cdr3_nt: TGTGCCAGTAGTATAGCACTAGCGGTCCACTCCTACAATGAGCAGTTCTTC
j_call: TRBJ2-3; d_call: TRBD2; v_call: TRBV5-1; clone_size: .; cdr3_aa: CASSPGASGSRMSTDTQYF; cdr3_nt: TGCGCCAGCAGCCCAGGCGCTAGCGGGAGTAGGATGAGCACAGATACGCAGTATTTT
j_call: TRBJ2-7; d_call: TRBD1; v_call: TRBV2; clone_size: .; cdr3_aa: CASRPGQGKYEQYF; cdr3_nt: TGTGCCAGCAGACCGGGACAGGGAAAATACGAGCAGTACTTC
j_call: TRBJ2-1; d_call: .; v_call: TRBV7-3; clone_size: .; cdr3_aa: CASSLTAGKHNEQFF; cdr3_nt: TGTGCCAGCAGCTTAACGGCAGGGAAGCACAATGAGCAGTTCTTC
j_call: TRBJ1-1; d_call: .; v_call: TRBV7-9; clone_size: .; cdr3_aa: CASSFRGQSLMNTEAFF; cdr3_nt: TGTGCCAGCAGCTTTCGGGGTCAAAGCTTGATGAACACTGAAGCTTTCTTT
j_call: TRBJ2-2; d_call: TRBD2; v_call: TRBV6-5; clone_size: .; cdr3_aa: CAILTSGGPGELFF; cdr3_nt: TGTGCCATTCTGACTAGCGGGGGACCCGGGGAGCTGTTTTTT
j_call: TRBJ1-5; d_call: TRBD1; v_call: TRBV6-2/TRBV6-3; clone_size: .; cdr3_aa: CASSRGQGERNQPQHF; cdr3_nt: TGTGCCAGCAGCCGTGGACAGGGAGAACGCAATCAGCCCCAGCATTTT
j_call: TRBJ1-4; d_call: .; v_call: TRBV2; clone_size: few; cdr3_aa: CASSGSGRTVGEKLFF; cdr3_nt: TGTGCCAGCAGTGGTTCGGGCAGAACCGTCGGTGAAAAACTGTTTTTT
j_call: TRBJ2-1; d_call: TRBD1; v_call: TRBV4-1; clone_size: many; cdr3_aa: CASSQPGRDRAYNEQFF; cdr3_nt: TGCGCCAGCAGCCAGCCGGGACGTGACAGGGCCTACAATGAGCAGTTCTTC
j_call: TRBJ2-3; d_call: .; v_call: TRBV7-9; clone_size: .; cdr3_aa: CASSSLGRGPITDTQYF; cdr3_nt: TGTGCCAGCAGCTCACTAGGGCGTGGTCCTATCACAGATACGCAGTATTTT
j_call: TRBJ2-7; d_call: .; v_call: TRBV7-6; clone_size: .; cdr3_aa: CASSLTRADEQYF; cdr3_nt: TGTGCCAGCAGCTTAACCCGCGCGGACGAGCAGTACTTC
j_call: TRBJ1-2; d_call: TRBD1; v_call: TRBV7-2; clone_size: .; cdr3_aa: CASSHRKTGVDGYTF; cdr3_nt: TGTGCCAGCAGCCATCGCAAAACAGGGGTGGATGGCTACACCTTC
j_call: TRBJ2-7; d_call: TRBD2; v_call: TRBV3-1/TRBV3-2; clone_size: .; cdr3_aa: CASSLGLASDEQYF; cdr3_nt: TGTGCCAGCAGCCTGGGACTAGCGAGTGACGAGCAGTACTTC
j_call: TRBJ1-1; d_call: .; v_call: TRBV18; clone_size: .; cdr3_aa: CASSPRGAEAFF; cdr3_nt: TGTGCCAGCTCACCGAGAGGCGCTGAAGCTTTCTTT
j_call: TRBJ2-7; d_call: .; v_call: TRBV12-3/TRBV12-4; clone_size: .; cdr3_aa: CASSLEGREQYF; cdr3_nt: TGTGCCAGCAGTTTGGAGGGTCGGGAGCAGTACTTC
j_call: TRBJ1-1; d_call: TRBD1; v_call: TRBV5-1; clone_size: .; cdr3_aa: CASSFGGGSSTEAFF; cdr3_nt: TGCGCCAGCAGCTTCGGAGGGGGCAGCAGCACTGAAGCTTTCTTT
j_call: TRBJ1-5; d_call: .; v_call: TRBV18; clone_size: .; cdr3_aa: CASSPGVGVSNQPQHF; cdr3_nt: TGTGCCAGCTCACCCGGCGTTGGGGTTAGCAATCAGCCCCAGCATTTT
j_call: TRBJ1-1; d_call: .; v_call: TRBV5-4; clone_size: once; cdr3_aa: CASSPPGQLGGNTEAFF; cdr3_nt: TGTGCCAGCAGCCCTCCGGGACAATTGGGGGGGAACACTGAAGCTTTCTTT
j_call: TRBJ2-1; d_call: .; v_call: TRBV5-1; clone_size: .; cdr3_aa: CASRKMGSSYNEQFF; cdr3_nt: TGCGCCAGCAGAAAGATGGGGAGCTCCTACAATGAGCAGTTCTTC
j_call: TRBJ2-5; d_call: TRBD2; v_call: TRBV6-6; clone_size: .; cdr3_aa: CASSYPTSGGQETQYF; cdr3_nt: TGTGCCAGCAGTTACCCGACTAGCGGGGGCCAAGAGACCCAGTACTTC
j_call: TRBJ2-2; d_call: TRBD1; v_call: TRBV10-3; clone_size: .; cdr3_aa: CAIMGTGGNTGELFF; cdr3_nt: TGTGCCATCATGGGGACAGGGGGGAACACCGGGGAGCTGTTTTTT
j_call: TRBJ1-6; d_call: .; v_call: TRBV6-6; clone_size: .; cdr3_aa: CASSTGPLNSPLHF; cdr3_nt: TGTGCCAGCAGCACGGGGCCGTTAAATTCACCCCTCCACTTT
j_call: TRBJ1-6; d_call: .; v_call: TRBV7-9; clone_size: .; cdr3_aa: CASSLGVGRYNSPLHF; cdr3_nt: TGTGCCAGCAGCTTAGGGGTCGGCAGGTATAATTCACCCCTCCACTTT
j_call: TRBJ1-3; d_call: TRBD1; v_call: TRBV11-2; clone_size: .; cdr3_aa: CASAQGATSGNTIYF; cdr3_nt: TGTGCCAGCGCCCAGGGGGCTACCTCTGGAAACACCATATATTTT
j_call: TRBJ2-7; d_call: .; v_call: TRBV28; clone_size: .; cdr3_aa: CASTRPSESSYEQYF; cdr3_nt: TGTGCCAGCACCCGCCCGTCGGAGAGCTCCTACGAGCAGTACTTC
j_call: TRBJ2-1; d_call: TRBD2; v_call: TRBV28; clone_size: .; cdr3_aa: CASSSPSAGGAATEQFF; cdr3_nt: TGTGCCAGCAGTTCCCCCTCCGCGGGAGGAGCGGCCACTGAGCAGTTCTTC
j_call: TRBJ1-2; d_call: TRBD1; v_call: TRBV2; clone_size: .; cdr3_aa: CASSGQGAGGYTF; cdr3_nt: TGTGCCAGCAGTGGCCAGGGGGCGGGTGGCTACACCTTC
j_call: TRBJ1-2; d_call: .; v_call: TRBV27; clone_size: .; cdr3_aa: CASSPLQGGSYGYTF; cdr3_nt: TGTGCCAGCAGTCCGCTACAGGGAGGGAGCTATGGCTACACCTTC